This passage covers 18 T cell receptor beta chains from one sample sequenced in a study of blood T cell repertoires in COVID-19. The table came from immunoSEQ multiplex PCR; TCRdb's copy has only in-frame clones and leaves some out. The sample includes some 260,000 clones, approximately 79% of them seen just once. Material: peripheral blood. These receptors originate from a middle-aged woman with active or convalescent COVID-19.

V gene TRBV28 combines with J gene TRBJ2-7, with D possibly matching TRBD2 (6 bases). Germline CDR1 and CDR2: MDHEN and SYDVKM. V lost 5 bases and J 0 bases, leaving 14 bases between the germline ends. The CDR3 covers 15 residues. The CDR3, as DNA: TGTGCCAGCAGTCCGACCGGGAGCCCCTCCTACGAGCAGTACGTC. Its protein product is CASSPTGSPSYEQYV.

The rearrangement links TRBV7-2 to TRBJ1-5; 7 nucleotides match TRBD1. Germline CDR1 and CDR2: SGHTA and FQGNSA. V trimming: 5 bases; J trimming: 2 bases; junction bases outside the gene matches: 12. The CDR3 is 17 residues long. Here the CDR3 DNA reads TGTGCCAGCAGCGCCAGGGGGTCCCCGAGGGGCAATCAGCCCCAGCATTTT. This translates into CASSARGSPRGNQPQHF.

This clone was observed at least ten times. The chain combines TRBV6-5 with TRBJ2-1; 12 nucleotides match TRBD1. The CDR3 contains 16 residues. Germline values: CDR1 MNHEY, CDR2 SVGAGI. Trimming took 4 bases from V and 9 from J; bases not matched to a gene: 10. CDR3 region: CASSSNPGQGAGEQFF. In nucleotides, the CDR3 is TGTGCCAGCAGTTCGAATCCGGGACAGGGGGCGGGTGAGCAGTTCTTC.

This rearrangement joins TRBV3-1 (or the pseudogene TRBV3-2) to TRBJ2-2; D may be TRBD2 (7 bases). Between the trimmed V and J ends, which lost 6 bases and 6 bases, there was a span of 20 bases. The germline V gene encodes CDR1 LGHDT and CDR2 YNNKEL (reference sequence). The CDR3 has 16 residues. The CDR3 DNA is TGTGCCAGCAGTTTCTACTGGGGGGGCCAGGCCGGGGAGCTGTTTTTT. Translating gives CASSFYWGGQAGELFF.

The chain combines TRBV2 with TRBJ2-7; possibly TRBD1 for D (6 bases). Trimming took 8 bases from V and 0 from J, leaving 14 bases between them. This CDR3 is 14 amino acids long. Germline V gene lookup returns CDR1 SNHLY and CDR2 FYNNEI. The CDR3 sequence: CASLAGDLSYEQYF. CDR3 nucleotides: TGTGCCAGCCTGGCAGGGGATCTCTCCTACGAGCAGTACTTC. Complete variable domain (other parts from reference TRBV2 and TRBJ2-7): EPEVTQTPSHQVTQMGQEVILRCVPISNHLYFYWYRQILGQKVEFLVSFYNNEISEKSEIFDDQFSVERPDGSNFTLKIRSTKLEDSAMYFCASLAGDLSYEQYFGPGTRLTVT.

This sequence joins TRBV9 and TRBJ1-1, with D possibly matching TRBD1 (5 bases). The CDR3 consists of 15 residues. The V end was cut by 3 bases, the J end by 4 bases, with 16 bases between. Germline CDR1 SGDLS, CDR2 YYNGEE. The CDR3 bases are TGTGCCAGCAGCGGCCGGGGGGGTGGTGGCACTGAAGCTTTCTTT. Translated: CASSGRGGGGTEAFF.

This clone was seen a few times. V and J are TRBV6-5 and TRBJ2-4; the match to TRBD2 covers 8 bases. CDR1 and CDR2 (germline): MNHEY, SVGAGI. The V gene end was trimmed by 4 bases and the J gene end by 9 bases; junction bases not matched to a gene: 8. This CDR3 comprises 14 residues. The CDR3 sequence: CASSSRGGTSIQYF. DNA for the CDR3: TGTGCCAGCAGTTCCCGGGGGGGCACGAGCATTCAGTACTTC.

As regards this clone: Within the sample, other DNA sequences also encode this same CDR3. The J gene is TRBJ1-1, the V gene TRBV5-1; the D gene is possibly TRBD1 (5 bases). The CDR3 covers 14 residues. Germline V gene data show CDR1 as SGHRS and CDR2 as YFSETQ. V gave up 0 bases and J gave up 5 bases, with 11 bases separating them. Here the CDR3 reads CASSLAAGGTEAFF. CDR3 coding DNA: TGCGCCAGCAGCTTGGCGGCCGGGGGAACTGAAGCTTTCTTT.

The chain links TRBV29-1 to TRBJ2-5; D not resolved. Trimming cost V 7 bases and J 4 bases, with 7 bases left between them. This CDR3 is 10 amino acids long. Germline CDR1 is SQVTM and CDR2 is ANQGSEA. The CDR3 sequence is CSAEVETQYF. As DNA, the CDR3 is TGCAGCGCCGAGGTAGAGACCCAGTACTTC.

This clone was seen only a few times. The chain recombines TRBV2 with TRBJ2-1; TRBD1 is a possible D gene (6 bases). Germline V gene lookup returns CDR1 SNHLY and CDR2 FYNNEI. The CDR3 runs 15 residues. V gave up 3 bases and J gave up 9 bases, with 18 bases separating them. The CDR3 DNA follows: TGTGCCAGCAGTGACAAGGGACACTCACGGGGTGAGCAGTTCTTC. It is translated as CASSDKGHSRGEQFF.

This sequence joins TRBV9 and TRBJ1-2, with TRBD1 identical over 7 bases. The CDR3 extends over 14 amino acids. Germline V gives CDR1 SGDLS, CDR2 YYNGEE. V shed 4 bases, J shed 8 bases, and the junction held 11 bases outside the gene matches. CDR3 sequence reads: CASSLRQGLEGYTF. The CDR3 DNA reads TGTGCCAGCAGCCTCCGACAGGGACTGGAGGGCTACACCTTC. The full variable domain, rest sourced from reference TRBV9 and TRBJ1-2, is DSGVTQTPKHLITATGQRVTLRCSPRSGDLSVYWYQQSLDQGLQFLIQYYNGEERAKGNILERFSAQQFPDLHSELNLSSLELGDSALYFCASSLRQGLEGYTFGSGTRLTVV.

This rearrangement joins TRBV11-2 to TRBJ1-5; D gene unclear. This CDR3 region has 13 residues. V dropped 5 bases and J dropped 2 bases, with 7 bases sitting between them. Germline CDR1 is SGHAT and CDR2 is FQNNGV. The CDR3 nucleotides read TGTGCCAGCAGCCTAACAGGCAATCAGCCCCAGCATTTT. Amino acids: CASSLTGNQPQHF.

The chain combines TRBV5-3 with TRBJ1-2; TRBD1 might be the D (6 bases). TRBV5-3 falls under the ORF class, with uncertain function. The ends were cut back, 0 bases at V and 7 bases at J, with 13 bases in the middle. This CDR3 comprises 14 residues. The CDR3 reads CARSLEDSLGGYTF. The CDR3 region has the DNA TGTGCCAGAAGCTTGGAGGACAGCCTTGGTGGCTACACCTTC.

About this clone itself: Other DNA sequences from this sample encode an identical CDR3 as well. The chain carries TRBV14 and TRBJ2-7, with a possible D match to TRBD1 (5 bases). V lost 0 bases and J lost 1, with 7 bases in between. CDR3 length equals 14 residues. The germline V gene encodes CDR1 SGHDN and CDR2 FVKESK. CDR3 DNA: TGTGCCAGCAGCCAAGACTCAGGGTCCTACGAGCAGTACTTC. The encoded protein is CASSQDSGSYEQYF.

The chain couples TRBV7-2 to TRBJ1-5; D gene unclear. The germline gives CDR1 SGHTA, CDR2 FQGNSA. The CDR3 has 15 residues. V was pared by 0 bases and J by 6 bases, with 12 bases between. The CDR3 nucleotides are TGTGCCAGCAGCTTAGCAGGGAGAGAGGCTCAGCCCCAGCATTTT. It specifies CASSLAGREAQPQHF.

This chain connects TRBV24-1 to TRBJ2-3; D perhaps matches TRBD2 (5 bases). There are 13 residues in the CDR3. Trimming took off 7 bases at V and 2 bases at J, with 9 bases between the two ends. The germline V gene has CDR1 KGHDR and CDR2 SFDVKD. The CDR3 DNA sequence: TGTGCCACCAGGCGGGCCAACACAGATACGCAGTATTTT. Encoded protein: CATRRANTDTQYF.

V is TRBV11-2 and J is TRBJ2-1, with TRBD2 as a possible D gene (5 bases). There are 15 residues in the CDR3. Germline CDR1 is SGHAT and CDR2 is FQNNGV. V dropped 1 base and J dropped 7 bases, with 14 bases sitting between them. The CDR3 region has the DNA TGTGCCAGCAGCTTAGGGGGAGCTGACCTTAATGAGCAGTTCTTC. This sequence encodes CASSLGGADLNEQFF. Looking up the rest from reference TRBV11-2 and TRBJ2-1 gives the full variable domain: EAGVAQSPRYKIIEKRQSVAFWCNPISGHATLYWYQQILGQGPKLLIQFQNNGVVDDSQLPKDRFSAERLKGVDSTLKIQPAKLEDSAVYLCASSLGGADLNEQFFGPGTRLTVL.

J is TRBJ1-6 and V is TRBV28; the match to TRBD1 covers 9 bases. V was pared by 6 bases and J by 9 bases, with 12 bases of the junction left unmatched. CDR1 is MDHEN and CDR2 is SYDVKM in the germline V gene. CDR3 length equals 16 residues. CDR3 DNA: TGTGCCAGCAGCTACTCCCGGGACAGGGTTCTTTCACCCCTCCACTTT. It yields the protein CASSYSRDRVLSPLHF.